Presented here are 19 T cell receptor beta chains from one specimen sequenced in a study of T-cell reconstitution after alpha-beta-depleted transplantation in children (TCRdb year 2016). The treatment or condition tag for this specimen amounts to: allogeneic hematopoietic cell transplantation with graft depleted of TCRalphabeta T cells and CD19 B cells. Receptor amplification or capture employed PCR. The sample was run on an Illumina HiSeq 2500. TCR libraries were prepared with molecular barcoding, using unique molecular identifiers to normalize TCRbeta repertoire quantification. TCRdb itself trimmed the public reads at Q25 with fastp, ran MiXCR and retained productive beta chains. Records with the same CDR3 protein are collapsed into one entry carrying the most frequent genes and DNA. The sample has fewer than 550,000 distinct CDR3 sequences on record, around 10% of them singletons. Approximately 14% of the sample belongs to the ten largest clones.

This material consisted of PBMCs, mostly from graft donor cells, taken 180 days after TCRalphabeta/CD19-depleted stem cell transplant. The receptor source for this set is a female patient between 2 and 10 years old who had a stem cell transplant for aplastic anemia, so the T cells may come from the graft donor.

The rearrangement links TRBV18 to TRBJ1-1, with 7 nucleotides matching TRBD1. The CDR3 length is 15 residues. J gave up 6 bases and V 3 bases, and 10 bases lay outside the gene matches. CDR1 and CDR2 (germline): KGHSH, LQKENI. In DNA, the CDR3 is TGTGCCAGCTCACCGCCGACAGGGACTTACGCTGAAGCTTTCTTT. It yields the protein CASSPPTGTYAEAFF. The full variable domain, with the rest looked up from reference TRBV18 and TRBJ1-1, is NAGVMQNPRHLVRRRGQEARLRCSPMKGHSHVYWYRQLPEEGLKFMVYLQKENIIDESGMPKERFSAEFPKEGPSILRIQQVVRGDSAAYFCASSPPTGTYAEAFFGQGTRLTVV.

The rearrangement joins TRBV15 to TRBJ2-7, with D perhaps matching TRBD1 or TRBD2 (5 bases each). Trimming cost V 1 base and J 5 bases, with 12 bases left between them. CDR3 length equals 14 residues. Germline V lookup: CDR1 LNHNV, CDR2 YYDKDF (reference sequence). CDR3 region: CATSRGPGTHEQYF. CDR3 nucleotides: TGTGCCACCAGCAGAGGTCCAGGGACCCACGAGCAGTACTTC. The variable domain in full, with the rest retrieved from reference TRBV15 and TRBJ2-7, is DAMVIQNPRYQVTQFGKPVTLSCSQTLNHNVMYWYQQKSSQAPKLLFHYYDKDFNNEADTPDNFQSRRPNTSFCFLDIRSPGLGDTAMYLCATSRGPGTHEQYFGPGTRLTVT.

This clonotype was seen many times. V is TRBV9 and J is TRBJ2-3; tentatively, D is TRBD1 (6 bases). This CDR3 spans 14 amino acids. Per germline, CDR1 SGDLS and CDR2 YYNGEE. The V gene lost 2 bases and the J gene lost 2 bases, with 9 bases spanning the gap. CDR3 in amino acids: CASSVTGTTDTQYF. CDR3 bases: TGTGCCAGCAGCGTTACAGGGACCACAGATACGCAGTATTTT.

This clonotype showed up just a few times. The chain links TRBV7-2 to TRBJ2-1; the D is unclear. V lost 2 bases and J 0 bases, leaving 11 bases between the germline ends. Germline V gene lookup returns CDR1 SGHTA and CDR2 FQGNSA. CDR3 length: 16 amino acids. CDR3 sequence reads: CASSLYSDFSYNEQFF. DNA of the CDR3: TGTGCCAGCAGCTTATATTCCGATTTCTCCTACAATGAGCAGTTCTTC.

This chain uses TRBV6-2 or TRBV6-3 with TRBJ2-5; D is tentatively TRBD1 or TRBD2 (5 bases each). V lost 7 bases, J lost 9 bases, and 18 bases lay in between. The CDR3 is made up of 13 amino acids. Looked up from germline, CDR1 is MNHEY and CDR2 is SVGEGT. The CDR3 spells CASTTKKLGAQYF. Here the CDR3 DNA reads TGTGCCAGCACAACAAAAAAACTAGGGGCCCAGTACTTC.

The genes are TRBV11-2 and TRBJ1-1, with a weak D call TRBD1 (6 bases). There are 18 residues in the CDR3. CDR1 SGHAT and CDR2 FQNNGV come from the germline V gene. The ends were cut back, 5 bases at V and 5 bases at J, with 27 bases in the middle. The CDR3 region is CASSQGPWRGGRRTEAFF. CDR3 bases: TGTGCCAGCAGCCAGGGGCCGTGGAGGGGGGGGCGGCGGACTGAAGCTTTCTTT.

This clonotype was seen only a few times. The chain has TRBV4-2 and TRBJ2-4; 8 positions agree with TRBD1. This CDR3 has 17 residues. The germline V gene has CDR1 LGHNA and CDR2 YNFKEQ. J lost 1 base, V lost 2 bases, and 7 bases had no gene match. Here the CDR3 DNA reads TGTGCCAGCAGCCAAAGGACAGGGATGTGGGCCAAAAACATTCAGTACTTC. Translated, it gives CASSQRTGMWAKNIQYF.

This clonotype was seen only a few times. V usage is TRBV29-1 and J usage is TRBJ2-7, with D possibly matching TRBD1 (5 bases). Germline V gene lookup returns CDR1 SQVTM and CDR2 ANQGSEA. V shed 4 bases and J shed 3 bases, with 16 bases lying between them. The CDR3 sequence is 14 residues long. CDR3 sequence reads: CSVVPPRGNYEQYF. The CDR3 nucleotides read TGCAGCGTTGTCCCCCCAAGGGGAAACTACGAGCAGTACTTC.

This clonotype was recorded a few times. This CDR3 reads CASSESLIQGNTEAFF. CDR3 DNA: TGTGCCAGCAGTGAATCGCTAATACAGGGGAACACTGAAGCTTTCTTT. The rearrangement joins TRBV25-1 to TRBJ1-1, with D perhaps TRBD1 (6 bases). V was pared by 1 base and J by 1 base, with 13 bases between. Germline CDR1 MGHDK, CDR2 SYGVNS. The CDR3 is made up of 16 amino acids.

This clonotype was counted ten times or more. The chain joins TRBV28 to TRBJ2-3; the match to TRBD2 covers 7 bases. CDR3 size: 15 residues. Trimming took 2 bases from V and 3 from J; bases not matched to a gene: 5. Germline CDR1 MDHEN, CDR2 SYDVKM. DNA for the CDR3: TGTGCCAGCAGTTTAGCGGGAGCCGGGACAGATACGCAGTATTTT. It is translated as CASSLAGAGTDTQYF.

This clonotype has a count of ten or more. The gene calls are TRBV28 and TRBJ2-7; TRBD1 matches 10 bases. Trimming cost V 1 base and J 3 bases; bases outside gene matches: 3. The CDR3 spans 15 residues. Germline lookup yields CDR1 MDHEN and CDR2 SYDVKM. DNA for the CDR3: TGTGCCAGCAGTTTATTCCGGGACAGGGGCTACGAGCAGTACTTC. This encodes CASSLFRDRGYEQYF.

J is TRBJ2-1 and V is TRBV4-3; 7 bases are a match to TRBD2. The CDR3 loop spans 18 amino acids. CDR1 and CDR2 (germline): LGHNA, YSLEER. Germline trimming cut 0 bases from V and 5 bases from J; bases unmatched to any gene: 13. In DNA form, the CDR3 reads TGCGCCAGCAGCCAAGAGGACCTGATAATTGGGGGGGACAATGAGCAGTTCTTC. Translated, it gives CASSQEDLIIGGDNEQFF.

This clonotype was found many times. The V gene is TRBV12-3 or TRBV12-4, the J gene TRBJ2-1, with 9 bases matching TRBD2. The J segment lost 7 bases and the V segment lost 6 bases, leaving 10 bases of the junction unmatched. This CDR3 has 15 residues. DNA for the CDR3: TGTGCCAGCAGAAGGACTAGCGTCAACCCAAATGAGCAGTTCTTC. Amino acids: CASRRTSVNPNEQFF.

The genes are TRBV20-1 and TRBJ1-3; 7 nucleotides align to TRBD1. The ends lost 2 bases at V and 0 bases at J; junction bases unmatched: 4. The CDR3 consists of 15 residues. Germline CDR1 reads DFQATT; CDR2 reads SNEGSKA (reference sequence). The CDR3 DNA is TGCAGTGCTAGACGCAGGGGGATCTCTGGAAACACCATATATTTT. The encoded protein is CSARRRGISGNTIYF.

V is TRBV2 and J is TRBJ2-7; TRBD1 is a possible D gene (6 bases). V gave up 6 bases and J gave up 2 bases, with 17 bases separating them. This CDR3 comprises 15 residues. Germline V gene lookup returns CDR1 SNHLY and CDR2 FYNNEI. CDR3 amino acids: CASRSRTVKTYEQYV. DNA for the CDR3: TGTGCCAGCAGGTCGAGGACAGTCAAAACCTACGAGCAGTACGTC.

J is TRBJ2-2 and V is TRBV27, with D possibly being TRBD1 (6 bases). With 6 bases removed from V and 2 bases from J, the gap between germline ends came to 13 bases. This CDR3 is 15 amino acids long. The V gene's germline CDR1 is MNHEY and CDR2 SMNVEV (reference sequence). CDR3 loop: CASSSDRPNTGELFF. The CDR3 bases are TGTGCCAGCAGCAGCGACAGGCCTAACACCGGGGAGCTGTTTTTT.

This clonotype was counted at least ten times. V and J are TRBV11-1 and TRBJ2-3; the match to TRBD2 covers 9 bases. CDR3 length: 16 residues. From germline, CDR1 is SGHAT and CDR2 FQDESV (reference sequence). Trimming removed 5 bases from V and 3 bases from J; junction bases left unmatched: 9. The CDR3: CASSALAGGPTDTQYF. CDR3 nucleotides: TGTGCCAGCAGCGCCCTCGCGGGAGGGCCAACAGATACGCAGTATTTT.

The CDR3 DNA reads as TGCAGTGCCATTGCAGGGGGCGCCTATGGAAACACCATATATTTT. This codes for CSAIAGGAYGNTIYF. V gene TRBV20-1 combines with J gene TRBJ1-3; 8 bases agree with TRBD1. There are 15 residues in the CDR3. Losses at the gene ends were 6 bases for V and 3 bases for J; bases not matched to a gene: 10. Germline V CDR1 and CDR2: DFQATT, SNEGSKA (reference sequence).

J is TRBJ2-3 and V is TRBV27; 9 positions match TRBD2. V lost 5 bases and J lost 4; bases outside the gene matches: 13. This CDR3 is built from 17 residues. Germline V gives CDR1 MNHEY, CDR2 SMNVEV (reference sequence). The CDR3: CASSARTSVAPPDTQYF. CDR3 DNA sequence: TGTGCCAGCAGTGCTAGGACTAGCGTGGCTCCCCCAGATACGCAGTATTTT.